Listed below are T cell receptor beta chains from one sample, sequenced in a study of shared clonotypes between healthy human individuals. Profiling relied on immunoSEQ multiplex PCR, and the TCRdb table lists in-frame clones only, not all of them. Among approximately 320,000 clones, roughly 70% were seen once, and the ten largest hold 10%. The sample taken for sequencing was memory CD4+ T cells sorted from blood. All receptors derive from a man younger than 45 in good health. CDR3s include the opening cysteine and the closing phenylalanine or tryptophan. D genes are given only for firm matches. Size tells how often a clone was seen (once, few, many) or the class of an expanded clone, and some rows leave it out.

D gene: TRBD1
J gene: TRBJ2-7
clone size: NA
V gene: TRBV28
CDR3 protein: CASSPGTVTYEQYF
CDR3 DNA: TGTGCCAGCAGTCCCGGGACAGTTACCTACGAGCAGTACTTC

D gene: NA
J gene: TRBJ1-2
clone size: NA
V gene: TRBV9
CDR3 protein: CASSAEGQHYGYTF
CDR3 DNA: TGTGCCAGCAGCGCCGAAGGACAGCACTATGGCTACACCTTC

D gene: NA
J gene: TRBJ2-5
clone size: NA
V gene: TRBV6-6
CDR3 protein: CASSLDGVKTQYF
CDR3 DNA: TGTGCCAGCAGCCTAGACGGGGTAAAGACCCAGTACTTC

D gene: TRBD1
J gene: TRBJ1-2
clone size: few
V gene: TRBV30
CDR3 protein: CAWRRDRSYYGYTF
CDR3 DNA: TGTGCCTGGCGGCGGGACAGATCCTACTATGGCTACACCTTC

D gene: NA
J gene: TRBJ2-7
clone size: NA
V gene: TRBV9
CDR3 protein: CASSTGSGSEQYF
CDR3 DNA: TGTGCCAGCAGCACAGGGTCTGGGTCCGAGCAGTACTTC

D gene: TRBD2
J gene: TRBJ2-6
clone size: NA
V gene: TRBV5-4
CDR3 protein: CASSSKGGGRAPTGANVLTF
CDR3 DNA: TGTGCCAGCAGCTCCAAAGGGGGCGGGAGGGCTCCCACTGGGGCCAACGTCCTGACTTTC

D gene: NA
J gene: TRBJ2-7
clone size: NA
V gene: TRBV10-3
CDR3 protein: CAISESVSKEMAQYF
CDR3 DNA: TGTGCCATCAGTGAGTCGGTCTCCAAGGAAATGGCGCAGTACTTC

D gene: TRBD1
J gene: TRBJ1-5
clone size: NA
V gene: TRBV9
CDR3 protein: CASSPGTGVGNQPQHF
CDR3 DNA: TGTGCCAGCAGCCCCGGGACAGGGGTTGGCAATCAGCCCCAGCATTTT

D gene: NA
J gene: TRBJ2-3
clone size: many
V gene: TRBV5-1
CDR3 protein: CASSLGTVADTQYF
CDR3 DNA: TGCGCCAGCAGCTTGGGGACAGTGGCAGATACGCAGTATTTT

D gene: NA
J gene: TRBJ1-2
clone size: NA
V gene: TRBV4-1
CDR3 protein: CASSVEPPGNINYGYTF
CDR3 DNA: TGCGCCAGCAGCGTAGAGCCACCTGGGAATATCAACTATGGCTACACCTTC

D gene: NA
J gene: TRBJ2-1
clone size: NA
V gene: TRBV14
CDR3 protein: CASSQVKGYSYNEQFF
CDR3 DNA: TGTGCCAGCAGCCAAGTCAAGGGTTACTCCTACAATGAGCAGTTCTTC

D gene: NA
J gene: TRBJ2-2
clone size: NA
V gene: TRBV27
CDR3 protein: CASRRATGELFF
CDR3 DNA: TGTGCCAGCAGAAGGGCTACCGGGGAGCTGTTTTTT

D gene: TRBD2
J gene: TRBJ2-7
clone size: NA
V gene: TRBV28
CDR3 protein: CASSLGGASTYEQYF
CDR3 DNA: TGTGCCAGCAGTCTCGGGGGGGCCTCGACCTACGAGCAGTACTTC

D gene: NA
J gene: TRBJ1-5
clone size: NA
V gene: TRBV19
CDR3 protein: CAGGSNQPQHF
CDR3 DNA: TGTGCCGGGGGAAGCAATCAGCCCCAGCATTTT

D gene: NA
J gene: TRBJ2-7
clone size: few
V gene: TRBV6-1
CDR3 protein: CASSGGDRYDRQYF
CDR3 DNA: TGTGCCAGCAGTGGCGGGGACAGATACGATCGGCAGTACTTC

D gene: NA
J gene: TRBJ2-3
clone size: many
V gene: TRBV10-2
CDR3 protein: CASSVTFLGDTQYF
CDR3 DNA: TGCGCCAGCAGTGTTACATTTCTTGGAGATACGCAGTATTTT

D gene: TRBD2
J gene: TRBJ2-7
clone size: few
V gene: TRBV9
CDR3 protein: CASSPRLAAYEQYF
CDR3 DNA: TGTGCCAGCAGCCCGAGACTAGCGGCCTACGAGCAGTACTTC

D gene: NA
J gene: TRBJ2-3
clone size: NA
V gene: TRBV7-6
CDR3 protein: CASSGAVGDTQYF
CDR3 DNA: TGTGCCAGCAGCGGGGCCGTCGGAGATACGCAGTATTTT

D gene: TRBD2
J gene: TRBJ2-3
clone size: NA
V gene: TRBV10-1
CDR3 protein: CASSDGREQRADTQYF
CDR3 DNA: TGCGCCAGCAGTGACGGGCGGGAGCAACGGGCAGATACGCAGTATTTT

D gene: TRBD2
J gene: TRBJ2-7
clone size: NA
V gene: TRBV7-2
CDR3 protein: CASSRSGSGNEQYF
CDR3 DNA: TGTGCCAGCAGCCGTAGCGGGAGTGGAAACGAGCAGTACTTC

D gene: NA
J gene: TRBJ1-3
clone size: NA
V gene: TRBV28
CDR3 protein: CASIPGGRGNTIYF
CDR3 DNA: TGTGCCAGCATTCCCGGGGGGAGGGGAAACACCATATATTTT

D gene: NA
J gene: TRBJ2-2
clone size: once
V gene: TRBV7-6
CDR3 protein: CASSQTLGAGELFF
CDR3 DNA: TGTGCCAGCAGCCAAACGCTGGGGGCCGGGGAGCTGTTTTTT

D gene: NA
J gene: TRBJ2-5
clone size: NA
V gene: TRBV7-7
CDR3 protein: CASSGGHQETQYF
CDR3 DNA: TGTGCTAGCAGCGGAGGACACCAAGAGACCCAGTACTTC

D gene: NA
J gene: TRBJ1-1
clone size: once
V gene: TRBV6-1
CDR3 protein: CASSALGGGTEAFF
CDR3 DNA: TGCGCCAGCAGTGCATTGGGGGGGGGTACTGAAGCTTTCTTT

D gene: NA
J gene: TRBJ1-1
clone size: NA
V gene: TRBV6-1
CDR3 protein: CASGQLNTEAFF
CDR3 DNA: TGTGCCAGCGGACAGCTGAACACTGAAGCTTTCTTT

D gene: NA
J gene: TRBJ2-1
clone size: NA
V gene: TRBV4-1
CDR3 protein: CASSQAISGSPGDEQFF
CDR3 DNA: TGCGCCAGCAGCCAAGCGATCTCAGGGAGCCCGGGGGATGAGCAGTTCTTC

D gene: NA
J gene: TRBJ1-1
clone size: NA
V gene: TRBV29-1
CDR3 protein: CSVESLSTGNTEAFF
CDR3 DNA: TGCAGCGTTGAGAGCTTGTCGACAGGGAACACTGAAGCTTTCTTT

D gene: NA
J gene: TRBJ1-3
clone size: few
V gene: TRBV4-2
CDR3 protein: CASSQGHSASGNTIYF
CDR3 DNA: TGTGCCAGCAGCCAAGGTCACAGCGCCTCTGGAAACACCATATATTTT

D gene: NA
J gene: TRBJ2-4
clone size: NA
V gene: TRBV5-6
CDR3 protein: CASSLRGPHLKNIQYF
CDR3 DNA: TGTGCCAGCAGCTTGAGGGGCCCGCACCTTAAAAACATTCAGTACTTC

D gene: TRBD1
J gene: TRBJ1-2
clone size: once
V gene: TRBV28
CDR3 protein: CASSKDRGGGSYGYTF
CDR3 DNA: TGTGCCAGCAGCAAGGACAGGGGTGGGGGTAGCTATGGCTACACCTTC

D gene: TRBD1
J gene: TRBJ2-7
clone size: NA
V gene: TRBV9
CDR3 protein: CASSFGQGSYEQYF
CDR3 DNA: TGTGCCAGCAGCTTCGGACAGGGCTCCTACGAGCAGTACTTC

D gene: NA
J gene: TRBJ1-1
clone size: few
V gene: TRBV5-6
CDR3 protein: CASSLLRGTEAFF
CDR3 DNA: TGTGCCAGCAGCTTGTTGAGAGGCACTGAAGCTTTCTTT

D gene: NA
J gene: TRBJ2-1
clone size: NA
V gene: TRBV7-6
CDR3 protein: CASSLRGALNEQFF
CDR3 DNA: TGTGCCAGCAGCCTCAGGGGTGCCCTCAATGAGCAGTTCTTC